The present T cell receptor (beta chain) was sequenced within a study of technical replicates of blood from several donors. Using immunoSEQ multiplex PCR, the repertoire was profiled, and TCRdb retains in-frame clones only, with some absent. The table shows some 48,000 clones, with more than 85% occurring only once. CDR3 length: 14 amino acids. The V gene's germline CDR1 is MNHEY and CDR2 SVGAGI. V gave up 0 bases and J gave up 5 bases, with 10 bases separating them. What was sequenced was PBMCs. This chain uses TRBV6-5 with TRBJ2-5; D gene unclear. This TCR was sampled from a human donor in good health. Some clones in this sample may be carry-over from other donors' samples. The CDR3 spells CASSYSAGSETQYF. Here the CDR3 DNA reads TGTGCCAGCAGTTACTCGGCAGGATCCGAGACCCAGTACTTC.